This T cell receptor beta chain was obtained from a study of CD8 T cells in ankylosing spondylitis. MiXCR was run by TCRdb on the 5' RACE reads, yielding one entry per CDR3 protein. The sample shows about 220,000 distinct CDR3 sequences, roughly 25% of them seen only once. Germline V gene data show CDR1 as DFQATT and CDR2 as SNEGSKA (reference sequence). The V gene lost 2 bases and the J gene lost 0 bases, with 15 bases spanning the gap. The CDR3 contains 16 residues. This clonotype turned up a few times. The clonotype comes from a male donor with ankylosing spondylitis or in good health (not recorded which). The sample was blood, either unsorted or a sorted T cell fraction (not recorded which). The rearrangement uses TRBV20-1 and TRBJ2-3; D ambiguous. For the CDR3, the DNA is TGCAGTGCTAGACGGTGGTTAGCTGCTAGCACAGATACGCAGTATTTT. As protein: CSARRWLAASTDTQYF.